This passage covers 2 T cell receptor beta chains from one sample sequenced in a study of control samples from healthy donors and cancer patients. Sequencing used immunoSEQ multiplex PCR; TCRdb keeps in-frame clones, though not all of them. Of 100,000 to 150,000 clones listed, roughly 84% are singletons. Source material: blood. The receptors stem from a man between 18 and 35 years old in good health.

The gene calls are TRBV11-2 and TRBJ2-5; D ambiguous. CDR3 size: 13 residues. Germline V lookup: CDR1 SGHAT, CDR2 FQNNGV. V was shortened by 1 base and J by 4 bases, with 7 bases between the two germline ends. The CDR3 region is CASSLGAAETQYF. The CDR3 bases are TGTGCCAGCAGCTTAGGCGCTGCAGAGACCCAGTACTTC.

J is TRBJ2-1 and V is TRBV6-4, with D uncertain. Trimming shortened V by 3 bases and J by 9 bases, and 9 bases separated the two germline ends. Germline values: CDR1 MRHNA, CDR2 SNTAGT. The length of the CDR3 is 12 residues. CDR3 residues: CASSEGNGEQFF. In DNA, the CDR3 is TGTGCCAGCAGTGAGGGTAATGGTGAGCAGTTCTTC.